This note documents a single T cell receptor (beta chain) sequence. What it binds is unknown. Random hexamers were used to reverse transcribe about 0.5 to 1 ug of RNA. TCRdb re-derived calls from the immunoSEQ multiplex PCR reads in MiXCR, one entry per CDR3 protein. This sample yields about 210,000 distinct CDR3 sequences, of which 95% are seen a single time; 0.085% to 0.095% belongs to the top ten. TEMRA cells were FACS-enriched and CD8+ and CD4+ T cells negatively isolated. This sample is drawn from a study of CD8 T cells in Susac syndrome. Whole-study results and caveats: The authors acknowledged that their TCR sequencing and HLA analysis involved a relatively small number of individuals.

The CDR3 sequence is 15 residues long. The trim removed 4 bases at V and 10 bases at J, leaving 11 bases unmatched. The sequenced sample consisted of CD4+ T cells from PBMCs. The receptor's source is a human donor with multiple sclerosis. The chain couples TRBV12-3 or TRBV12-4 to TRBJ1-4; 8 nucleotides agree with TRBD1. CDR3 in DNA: TGTGCCAGCAGTTCGGACAGGGATCTGGATGGAAAACTGTTTTTT. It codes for CASSSDRDLDGKLFF.